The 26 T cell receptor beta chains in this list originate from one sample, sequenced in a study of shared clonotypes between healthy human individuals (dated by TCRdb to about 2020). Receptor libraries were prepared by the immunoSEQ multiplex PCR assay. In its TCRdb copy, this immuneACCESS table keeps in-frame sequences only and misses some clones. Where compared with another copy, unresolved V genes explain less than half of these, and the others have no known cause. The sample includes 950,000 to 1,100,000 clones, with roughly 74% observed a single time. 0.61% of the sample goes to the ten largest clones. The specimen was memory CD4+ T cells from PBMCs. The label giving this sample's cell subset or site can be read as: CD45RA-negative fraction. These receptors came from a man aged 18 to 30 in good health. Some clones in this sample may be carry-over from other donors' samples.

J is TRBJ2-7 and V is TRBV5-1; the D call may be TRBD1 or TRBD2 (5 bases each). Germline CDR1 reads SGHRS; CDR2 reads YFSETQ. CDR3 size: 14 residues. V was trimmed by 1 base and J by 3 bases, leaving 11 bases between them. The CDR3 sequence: CASSLLQRGYEQYF. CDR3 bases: TGCGCCAGCAGCTTGTTACAGAGGGGCTACGAGCAGTACTTC.

In nucleotides, the CDR3 is TGTGCCAGCAGCTTAGAACTAGCGGGGACCTACGAGCAGTACTTC. It yields the protein CASSLELAGTYEQYF. The chain is built from TRBV7-3 and TRBJ2-7, with TRBD2 identical over 10 bases. This CDR3 comprises 15 residues. After removal of 2 bases from V and 2 bases from J, the junction contained 3 bases not matched to a gene. The germline gives CDR1 SGHTA, CDR2 FQGTGA.

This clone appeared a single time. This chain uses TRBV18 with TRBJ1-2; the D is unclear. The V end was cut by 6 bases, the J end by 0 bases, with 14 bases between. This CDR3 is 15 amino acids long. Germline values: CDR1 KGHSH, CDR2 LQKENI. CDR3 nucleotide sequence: TGTGCCAGCTCTTCCACGACTGGACCTAACTATGGCTACACCTTC. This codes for CASSSTTGPNYGYTF. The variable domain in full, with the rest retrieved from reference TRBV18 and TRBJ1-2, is NAGVMQNPRHLVRRRGQEARLRCSPMKGHSHVYWYRQLPEEGLKFMVYLQKENIIDESGMPKERFSAEFPKEGPSILRIQQVVRGDSAAYFCASSSTTGPNYGYTFGSGTRLTVV.

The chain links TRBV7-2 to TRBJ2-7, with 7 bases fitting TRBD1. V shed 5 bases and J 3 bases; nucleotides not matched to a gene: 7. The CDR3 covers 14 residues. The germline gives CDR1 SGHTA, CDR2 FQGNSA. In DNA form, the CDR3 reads TGTGCCAGCAGCACGACAGGGTCTATCTACGAGCAGTACTTC. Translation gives CASSTTGSIYEQYF.

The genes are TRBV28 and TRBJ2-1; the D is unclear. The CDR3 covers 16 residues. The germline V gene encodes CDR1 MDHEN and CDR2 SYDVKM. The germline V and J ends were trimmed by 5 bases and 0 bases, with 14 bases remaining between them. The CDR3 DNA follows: TGTGCCAGCAGTCCCCTTAGGTGGAGCTCCTACAATGAGCAGTTCTTC. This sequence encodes CASSPLRWSSYNEQFF.

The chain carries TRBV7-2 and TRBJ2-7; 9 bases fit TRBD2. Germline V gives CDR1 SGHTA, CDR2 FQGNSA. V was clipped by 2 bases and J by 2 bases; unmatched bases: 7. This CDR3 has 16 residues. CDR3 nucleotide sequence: TGTGCCAGCAGCTTAATGTCTAGCGGGACCCCCTACGAGCAGTACTTC. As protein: CASSLMSSGTPYEQYF.

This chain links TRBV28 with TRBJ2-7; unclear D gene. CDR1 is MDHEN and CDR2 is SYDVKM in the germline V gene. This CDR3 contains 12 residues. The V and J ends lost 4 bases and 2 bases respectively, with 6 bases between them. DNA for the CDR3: TGTGCCAGCAGTTACCTTGCCTACGAGCAGTACTTC. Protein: CASSYLAYEQYF.

Here the CDR3 DNA reads TGTGCCAGCAGTTCATCCGGGACTAGCGGCTACGAGCAGTACTTC. Protein product: CASSSSGTSGYEQYF. The chain carries TRBV28 and TRBJ2-7, with 11 bases matching TRBD2. The length of the CDR3 is 15 residues. V was clipped by 4 bases and J by 3 bases; unmatched bases: 5. From germline, CDR1 is MDHEN and CDR2 SYDVKM.

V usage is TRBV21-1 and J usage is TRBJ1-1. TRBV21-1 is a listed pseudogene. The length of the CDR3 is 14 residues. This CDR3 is CASSQPNFGTEAFF. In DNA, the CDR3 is TGTGCCAGCAGCCAACCTAATTTTGGAACTGAAGCTTTCTTT.

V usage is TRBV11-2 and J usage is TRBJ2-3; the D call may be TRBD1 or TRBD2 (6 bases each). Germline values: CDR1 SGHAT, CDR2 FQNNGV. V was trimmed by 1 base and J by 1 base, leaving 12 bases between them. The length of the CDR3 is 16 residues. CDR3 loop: CASSLAGGSRTDTQYF. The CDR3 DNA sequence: TGTGCCAGCAGCTTAGCCGGGGGCAGCCGCACAGATACGCAGTATTTT.

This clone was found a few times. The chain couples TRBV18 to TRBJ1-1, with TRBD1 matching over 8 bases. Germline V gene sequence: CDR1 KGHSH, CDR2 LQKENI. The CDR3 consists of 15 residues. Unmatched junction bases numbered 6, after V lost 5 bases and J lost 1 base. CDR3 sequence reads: CASSTQGASNTEAFF. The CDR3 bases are TGTGCCAGCTCAACTCAGGGGGCTTCGAACACTGAAGCTTTCTTT.

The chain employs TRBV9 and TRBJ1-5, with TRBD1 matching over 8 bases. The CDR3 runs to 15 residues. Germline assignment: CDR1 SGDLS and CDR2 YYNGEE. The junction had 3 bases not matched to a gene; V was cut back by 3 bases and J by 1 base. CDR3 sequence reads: CASSAGQASNQPQHF. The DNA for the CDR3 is TGTGCCAGCAGCGCGGGACAGGCGAGCAATCAGCCCCAGCATTTT.

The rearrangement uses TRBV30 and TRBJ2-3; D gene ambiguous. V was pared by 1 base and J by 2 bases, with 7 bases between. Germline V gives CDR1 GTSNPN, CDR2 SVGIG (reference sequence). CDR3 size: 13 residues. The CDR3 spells CAWSGRITDTQYF. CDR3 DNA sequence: TGTGCCTGGAGTGGGCGGATCACAGATACGCAGTATTTT.

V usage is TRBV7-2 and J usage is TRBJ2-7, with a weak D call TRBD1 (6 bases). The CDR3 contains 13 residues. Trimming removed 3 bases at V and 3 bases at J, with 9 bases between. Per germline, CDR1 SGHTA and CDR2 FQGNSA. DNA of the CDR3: TGTGCCAGCAGCTTCTCGGACAGCTACGAGCAGTACTTC. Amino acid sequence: CASSFSDSYEQYF.

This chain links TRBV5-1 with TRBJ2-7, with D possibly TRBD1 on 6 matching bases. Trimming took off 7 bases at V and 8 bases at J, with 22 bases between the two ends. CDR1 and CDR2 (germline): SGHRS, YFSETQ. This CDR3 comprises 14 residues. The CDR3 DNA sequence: TGCGCCAGCCGCCCCTCGTCAGGGGAAAATCAGCAGTACTTC. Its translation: CASRPSSGENQQYF.

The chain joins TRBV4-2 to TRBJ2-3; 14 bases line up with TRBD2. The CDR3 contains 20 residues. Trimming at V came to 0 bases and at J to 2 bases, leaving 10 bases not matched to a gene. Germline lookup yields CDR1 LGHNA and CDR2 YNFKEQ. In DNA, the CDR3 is TGTGCCAGCAGCCAAGATGGACTAGCGGGAGGCTCCGGGTACACAGATACGCAGTATTTT. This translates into CASSQDGLAGGSGYTDTQYF.

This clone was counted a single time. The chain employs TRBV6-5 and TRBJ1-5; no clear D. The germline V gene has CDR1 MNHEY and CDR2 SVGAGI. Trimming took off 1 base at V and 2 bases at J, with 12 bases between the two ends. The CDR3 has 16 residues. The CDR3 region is CASSYFGSRGNQPQHF. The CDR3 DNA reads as TGTGCCAGCAGTTACTTTGGGAGCAGAGGCAATCAGCCCCAGCATTTT.

CDR3: CASSKVSSTEAFF. CDR3 nucleotides: TGTGCCAGCAGCAAAGTGTCGAGCACTGAAGCTTTCTTT. The chain is built from TRBV21-1 and TRBJ1-1. TRBV21-1 is a pseudogene locus. The CDR3 contains 13 residues.

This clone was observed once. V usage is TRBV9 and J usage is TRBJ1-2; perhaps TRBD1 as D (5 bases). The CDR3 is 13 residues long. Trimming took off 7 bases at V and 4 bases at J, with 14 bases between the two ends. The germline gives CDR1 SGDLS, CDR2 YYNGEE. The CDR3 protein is CASGDGGFYGYTF. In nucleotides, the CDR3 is TGTGCCAGCGGCGACGGGGGATTCTATGGCTACACCTTC.

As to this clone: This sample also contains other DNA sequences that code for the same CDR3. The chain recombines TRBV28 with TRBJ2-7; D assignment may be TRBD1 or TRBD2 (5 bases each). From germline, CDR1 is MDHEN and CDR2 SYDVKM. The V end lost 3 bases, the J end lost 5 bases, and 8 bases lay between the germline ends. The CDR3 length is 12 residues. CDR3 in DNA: TGTGCCAGCAGTTTGAGGGGCGACGAGCAGTACTTC. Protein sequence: CASSLRGDEQYF.

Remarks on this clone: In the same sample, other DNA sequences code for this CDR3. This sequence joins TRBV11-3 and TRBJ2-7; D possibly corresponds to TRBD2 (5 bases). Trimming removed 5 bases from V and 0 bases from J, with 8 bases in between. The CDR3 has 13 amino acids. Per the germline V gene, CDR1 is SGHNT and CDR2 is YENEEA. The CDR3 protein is CASSLGSSYEQYF. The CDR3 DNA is TGTGCCAGCAGCCTGGGGAGCTCCTACGAGCAGTACTTC.

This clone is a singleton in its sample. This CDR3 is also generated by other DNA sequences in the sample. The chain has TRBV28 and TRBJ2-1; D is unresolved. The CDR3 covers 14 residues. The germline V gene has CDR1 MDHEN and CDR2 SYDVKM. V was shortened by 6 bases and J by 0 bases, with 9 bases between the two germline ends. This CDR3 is CASRNSDSYNEQFF. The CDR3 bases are TGTGCCAGCAGGAACAGTGACTCCTACAATGAGCAGTTCTTC.

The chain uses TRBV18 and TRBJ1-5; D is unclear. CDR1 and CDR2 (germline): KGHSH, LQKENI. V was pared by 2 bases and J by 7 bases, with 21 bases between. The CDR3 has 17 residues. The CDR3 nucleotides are TGTGCCAGCTCACCAGGGCTCGGCGAATCGAGAGTACAGCCCCAGCATTTT. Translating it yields CASSPGLGESRVQPQHF.

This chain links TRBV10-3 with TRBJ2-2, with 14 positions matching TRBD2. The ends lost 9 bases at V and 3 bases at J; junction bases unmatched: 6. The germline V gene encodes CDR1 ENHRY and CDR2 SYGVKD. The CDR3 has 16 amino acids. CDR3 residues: CAIGTSGSSDTGELFF. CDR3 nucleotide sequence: TGTGCCATAGGGACTAGCGGGAGCTCGGACACCGGGGAGCTGTTTTTT.

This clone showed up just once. This chain's CDR3 is CASSYLGYGYTF. The DNA of the CDR3 is TGTGCCAGCAGCTATCTTGGATATGGCTACACCTTC. The V and J genes are TRBV14 and TRBJ1-2, with D uncertain. The V gene's germline CDR1 is SGHDN and CDR2 FVKESK. The CDR3 covers 12 residues. V lost 5 bases to trimming and J lost 5 bases, with 9 bases between them.

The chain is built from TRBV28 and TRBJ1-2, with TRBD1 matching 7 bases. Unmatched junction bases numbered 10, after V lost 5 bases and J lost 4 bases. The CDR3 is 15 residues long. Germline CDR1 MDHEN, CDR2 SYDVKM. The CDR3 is CASSPETGKRYGYTF. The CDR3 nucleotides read TGTGCCAGCAGTCCCGAGACAGGGAAGCGCTATGGCTACACCTTC.